This T cell receptor beta chain is from a study of cytomegalovirus exposure and HLA in healthy donors. Study outcomes and limitations: TCR beta chain V- and J-gene trimming was linked, in a later analysis, to a missense variant in DCLRE1C.

The sample holds a few counts of this clone. Its matching antigen is unknown. Use of 60 Vbeta and 13 Jbeta primers characterized the PCR. In the original analysis: Roughly 10 million shared chains were among around 78 million unique TCR beta chains counted in a later analysis. Assay: immunoSEQ multiplex PCR; the TCRdb copy retains only in-frame clones and omits some. The D gene and trimming were derived from the DNA, and the V and J assignments and clone size from that table. The profile shows some 79,000 clones, 60% to 85% of them singletons. The CDR3 totals 14 residues. The ends lost 2 bases at V and 6 bases at J; junction bases unmatched: 5. Germline lookup yields CDR1 MNHEY and CDR2 SVGAGI.

The sequenced sample consisted of PBMCs. This TCR was recovered from a male donor in good health and CMV-seropositive. V is TRBV6-5 and J is TRBJ2-5; 8 nucleotides line up with TRBD1. The CDR3 sequence is CASSYVDRAQTQYF. In nucleotides, the CDR3 is TGTGCCAGCAGTTACGTGGACAGGGCACAGACCCAGTACTTC.